This T cell receptor (beta chain) was documented in a study of T cells in Graves' hyperthyroidism and ophthalmopathy. General study points: Blood held most thyroid clonotypes expanded above 0.001 frequency.

Patients with uncontrolled infections, other autoimmune diseases, pregnancy or lactation were excluded. V was clipped by 9 bases and J by 6 bases; unmatched bases: 10. In germline, CDR1 is KGHDR, CDR2 SFDVKD. The CDR3 has 14 amino acids. From RNA transcripts, TCR beta CDR3 regions were amplified. HTBI primers drove first-round RT-PCR of the TCR CDR3. MiXCR, applied by TCRdb to the multiplex PCR reads, yields one record per CDR3 protein. The sample lists 340,000 or so distinct CDR3 sequences, roughly 23% occurring once. This clonotype appeared a few times. Its antigen is not known. The chain recombines TRBV24-1 with TRBJ2-1; 7 bases match TRBD2. Sequenced sample: blood. This TCR was sampled from a woman aged 50 to 65 with Graves' hyperthyroidism. CDR3 in DNA: TGTGCCACCGCCAGAGCGGGATTTAGCAATGAGCAGTTCTTC. Its translation: CATARAGFSNEQFF.